This TCR beta chain was retrieved from a study of T-cell memory formation after mild COVID-19. Whole-study context: Clustering of TCRs was largely donor specific. Study findings and constraints: Detection of some responders pre-infection suggested pre-existing cross-reactive memory T cells participated. The second-wave clones peaking on day 37 were not confirmed as SARS-CoV-2-specific.

Germline trimming cut 0 bases from V and 9 bases from J; bases unmatched to any gene: 10. The CDR3 contains 14 residues. The germline CDR1 and CDR2 sequences are DFQATT and SNEGSKA (reference sequence). As to this clonotype: Its target is not known.

In TCRdb, the 5' RACE reads were re-called with MiXCR into one record per CDR3 protein. The table includes about 130,000 distinct CDR3 sequences, 15% to 20% detected once. The chain carries TRBV20-1 and TRBJ1-1; 7 nucleotides line up with TRBD1. The specimen was PBMCs or a T cell subset sorted from them (not recorded which). The TCR originated in an adult woman who had mild COVID-19 (a few samples of this study predate the infection). Cell type and time point are not known. The CDR3 nucleotides are TGCAGTGCTAGAGACCAGGGGGGATCGGAAAAAGCTTTCTTT. Translation: CSARDQGGSEKAFF.